These 24 T cell receptor beta chains were sequenced from one sample in a study of post-analysis software for immune sequencing data. Tagging with unique molecular identifiers was a feature of the TCR beta cDNA libraries. A single record per CDR3 protein comes from TCRdb applying MiXCR to the PCR reads. Of some 800,000 distinct CDR3 sequences in the sample, around 45% are singletons; the top ten hold 4% to 5%. These receptors' antigens are unknown. Study observations and caveats: The five TRBV segments detected at higher frequency in patients than in controls included TRBV5-6, TRBV5-1 and TRBV20-1.

The sample taken for sequencing was blood. The receptors were gathered from a girl between 10 and 17 years old with multiple sclerosis.

This clonotype was seen only a few times. This chain uses TRBV29-1 with TRBJ1-2; D gene unclear. Germline V CDR1 and CDR2: SQVTM, ANQGSEA. The germline V and J ends were trimmed by 0 bases and 4 bases, with 15 bases remaining between them. The CDR3 has 15 residues. In DNA form, the CDR3 reads TGCAGCGTTGAAGATCTCGAGAGGGAGGGCTATGGCTACACCTTC. Translation: CSVEDLEREGYGYTF.

Only a few counts were recorded for this clonotype. The V and J genes are TRBV5-1 and TRBJ2-7; TRBD1 matches 10 bases. CDR3 length: 14 amino acids. Germline CDR1 and CDR2: SGHRS and YFSETQ. Unmatched junction bases numbered 4, after V lost 2 bases and J lost 5 bases. CDR3 loop: CASSLRDRGDEQYF. CDR3 coding DNA: TGCGCCAGCAGCTTAAGGGACAGGGGCGACGAGCAGTACTTC.

The rearrangement uses TRBV7-6 and TRBJ1-1; weak D call: TRBD1 (6 bases). From germline, CDR1 is SGHVS and CDR2 FNYEAQ. There are 14 residues in the CDR3. V was pared by 5 bases and J by 3 bases, with 13 bases between. The CDR3 region is CASSLTGFDTEAFF. The CDR3 nucleotides are TGTGCCAGCAGCCTAACAGGGTTTGACACTGAAGCTTTCTTT. Using reference TRBV7-6 and TRBJ1-1 for the parts outside the CDR3, the full variable domain is GAGVSQSPRYKVTKRGQDVALRCDPISGHVSLYWYRQALGQGPEFLTYFNYEAQQDKSGLPNDRFSAERPEGSISTLTIQRTEQRDSAMYRCASSLTGFDTEAFFGQGTRLTVV.

The chain links TRBV6-4 to TRBJ2-1, with 10 bases that match TRBD2. From germline, CDR1 is MRHNA and CDR2 SNTAGT. CDR3 length equals 14 residues. The V and J ends lost 2 bases and 5 bases, in that order; junction bases with no gene match: 0. CDR3 sequence (DNA): TGTGCCAGCAGTGACCTAGCGGGGGACAATGAGCAGTTCTTC. Residues: CASSDLAGDNEQFF.

This chain connects TRBV30 to TRBJ2-1; D is unresolved. CDR1 GTSNPN and CDR2 SVGIG come from the germline V gene (reference sequence). Trimming stripped 0 bases from V and 4 bases from J, with 10 bases between. The CDR3 covers 14 residues. The CDR3 protein is CAWSVELDYNEQFF. DNA of the CDR3: TGTGCCTGGAGTGTAGAACTGGATTACAATGAGCAGTTCTTC.

The chain has TRBV6-4 and TRBJ1-2, with TRBD1 identical over 7 bases. Trimming removed 11 bases from V and 0 bases from J; junction bases left unmatched: 9. The germline V gene encodes CDR1 MRHNA and CDR2 SNTAGT. This CDR3 has 14 amino acids. The CDR3 bases are TGTGCCCGTTCCCCAGGGGGTACTAACTATGGCTACACCTTC. As protein: CARSPGGTNYGYTF.

This chain joins TRBV6-4 and TRBJ1-2, with TRBD1 identical over 11 bases. This CDR3 contains 17 residues. Germline CDR1 is MRHNA and CDR2 is SNTAGT. V lost 4 bases to trimming and J lost 5 bases; unmatched junction nucleotides: 12. CDR3 residues: CASSGPGQGVSGYGYTF. DNA for the CDR3: TGTGCCAGCAGTGGACCGGGACAGGGGGTATCTGGGTATGGCTACACCTTC.

In this sample, this clonotype turned up a few times. The J gene is TRBJ2-7, the V gene TRBV20-1, with 8 bases matching TRBD1. Germline CDR1 is DFQATT and CDR2 is SNEGSKA (reference sequence). Losses at the gene ends were 6 bases for V and 6 bases for J; bases not matched to a gene: 16. The CDR3 is 15 amino acids. The CDR3 DNA sequence: TGCAGTGCGGCACTACCGGGACAGGTATTAGTCGAGCAGTACTTC. Its translation is CSAALPGQVLVEQYF.

The J gene is TRBJ2-1, the V gene TRBV5-5, with D unclear. Germline V gives CDR1 SGHKS, CDR2 YYEKEE (reference sequence). The ends were cut back, 0 bases at V and 11 bases at J, with 9 bases in the middle. The CDR3 length is 12 residues. CDR3 sequence: CASSLDGAQQFF. The CDR3 DNA reads as TGTGCCAGCAGCTTGGATGGAGCGCAGCAGTTCTTC.

The V and J genes are TRBV27 and TRBJ2-3; TRBD2 matches at 7 bases. V shed 3 bases and J 2 bases; nucleotides not matched to a gene: 5. The CDR3 runs to 15 residues. Germline V gene sequence: CDR1 MNHEY, CDR2 SMNVEV (reference sequence). CDR3 loop: CASSLLAGFTDTQYF. CDR3 DNA: TGTGCCAGCAGTTTGTTAGCGGGCTTCACAGATACGCAGTATTTT.

The sample holds one count of this clonotype. The chain joins TRBV27 to TRBJ1-2, with 7 bases that match TRBD1. The V segment lost 5 bases and the J segment 6 bases; nucleotides outside the gene matches: 6. The germline V gene encodes CDR1 MNHEY and CDR2 SMNVEV (reference sequence). This CDR3 spans 13 amino acids. CDR3 loop: CASSPTGWHGYTF. The CDR3 coding sequence is TGTGCCAGCAGTCCGACAGGGTGGCATGGCTACACCTTC.

The chain recombines TRBV2 with TRBJ1-1; D remains unclear. Between the trimmed V and J ends, which lost 6 bases and 5 bases, there was a span of 13 bases. The CDR3 is 13 residues long. Germline V lookup: CDR1 SNHLY, CDR2 FYNNEI. The CDR3 nucleotides are TGTGCCAGCAGGCACTCAACCGCTACTGAAGCTTTCTTT. Translating gives CASRHSTATEAFF.

The CDR3 is CASSHTSYEQYF. The DNA for the CDR3 is TGTGCCAGCAGCCATACGTCCTACGAGCAGTACTTC. The chain links TRBV27 to TRBJ2-7, with D hard to call. The germline V and J ends were trimmed by 6 bases and 1 base, with 7 bases remaining between them. Germline CDR1 is MNHEY and CDR2 is SMNVEV (reference sequence). This CDR3 has 12 amino acids.

The CDR3 DNA reads TGTGCCAGCAGCTTACCTGGGTACGGCAATCAGCCCCAGCATTTT. Protein: CASSLPGYGNQPQHF. The chain carries TRBV7-3 and TRBJ1-5; D is undetermined. Per the germline V gene, CDR1 is SGHTA and CDR2 is FQGTGA. The germline V and J ends were trimmed by 2 bases and 2 bases, with 10 bases remaining between them. The CDR3 extends over 15 amino acids.

The CDR3 protein is CASSYTSGRAEEQFF. CDR3 bases: TGTGCCAGCAGTTATACTAGCGGGAGGGCAGAGGAGCAGTTCTTC. V gene TRBV27 combines with J gene TRBJ2-1; 13 positions match TRBD2. The CDR3 length is 15 residues. CDR1 and CDR2 from the germline V gene are MNHEY and SMNVEV (reference sequence). The V gene end was trimmed by 4 bases and the J gene end by 10 bases; junction bases not matched to a gene: 7.

The genes are TRBV29-1 and TRBJ2-1; TRBD2 might be the D (5 bases). The length of the CDR3 is 10 residues. The germline V gene encodes CDR1 SQVTM and CDR2 ANQGSEA. The V gene lost 4 bases and the J gene lost 8 bases, with 6 bases spanning the gap. The DNA of the CDR3 is TGCAGCGTTGGAGGGCATGAGCAGTTCTTC. Its protein product is CSVGGHEQFF.

Comments on this clonotype: The germline gene is not matched at one end of the junction; a read error may be the cause. The chain couples TRBV29-1 to TRBJ2-1; a weak D match, TRBD2 (6 bases). Germline V gene data show CDR1 as SQVTM and CDR2 as ANQGSEA. The CDR3 covers 14 residues. CDR3 sequence: CSVEYGSSYNEQFF. In DNA, the CDR3 is TGCAGCGTTGAGTACGGGAGCTCCTACAACGAGCAGTTCTTC.

This clonotype was observed a handful of times. The chain uses TRBV10-2 and TRBJ2-7; 7 bases line up with TRBD2. CDR1 and CDR2 from the germline V gene are WSHSY and SAAADI. This CDR3 spans 16 amino acids. V dropped 0 bases and J dropped 0; count of bases not matched to a gene: 5. CDR3 amino acids: CASSESWRESSYEQYF. CDR3 nucleotide sequence: TGCGCCAGCAGTGAGTCGTGGCGGGAGAGCTCCTACGAGCAGTACTTC.

This clonotype came up a few times. The rearrangement joins TRBV14 to TRBJ1-2; no definite D call. There are 15 residues in the CDR3. Trimming shortened V by 0 bases and J by 0 bases, and 8 bases separated the two germline ends. Germline V gene sequence: CDR1 SGHDN, CDR2 FVKESK. The CDR3 bases are TGTGCCAGCAGCCAAGACCGACGGACTAACTATGGCTACACCTTC. Encoded protein: CASSQDRRTNYGYTF. The whole variable domain, filled in from reference TRBV14 and TRBJ1-2, reads EAGVTQFPSHSVIEKGQTVTLRCDPISGHDNLYWYRRVMGKEIKFLLHFVKESKQDESGMPNNRFLAERTGGTYSTLKVQPAELEDSGVYFCASSQDRRTNYGYTFGSGTRLTVV.

The chain recombines TRBV6-2 or TRBV6-3 with TRBJ2-1; 8 bases match TRBD2. The J segment lost 3 bases and the V segment lost 4 bases, leaving 5 bases of the junction unmatched. CDR3 length equals 15 residues. Germline loops: CDR1 MNHEY, CDR2 SVGEGT. This chain's CDR3 is CASSLYSGDYNEQFF. In nucleotides, the CDR3 is TGTGCCAGCAGTTTGTATAGCGGGGACTACAATGAGCAGTTCTTC.

This sequence joins TRBV7-6 and TRBJ2-7, with D possibly matching TRBD2 (5 bases). The last part of the DNA fits TRBJ2-5 better; the J call may be wrong. The CDR3 runs 15 residues. From germline, CDR1 is SGHVS and CDR2 FNYEAQ. The CDR3 loop reads CASSPLATTGKTQYF. CDR3 DNA: TGTGCCAGCAGCCCCCTGGCTACCACGGGGAAGACCCAGTACTTC.

The rearrangement links TRBV5-1 to TRBJ2-1; the match to TRBD1 covers 8 bases. CDR1 is SGHRS and CDR2 is YFSETQ in the germline V gene. The CDR3 is made up of 14 amino acids. The junction had 6 bases not matched to a gene; V was cut back by 7 bases and J by 3 bases. The CDR3 spells CASGNRGVYNEQFF. The CDR3 region has the DNA TGCGCCAGCGGCAACAGGGGGGTCTACAATGAGCAGTTCTTC. The complete variable domain, with remaining parts taken from reference TRBV5-1 and TRBJ2-1, reads KAGVTQTPRYLIKTRGQQVTLSCSPISGHRSVSWYQQTPGQGLQFLFEYFSETQRNKGNFPGRFSGRQFSNSRSEMNVSTLELGDSALYLCASGNRGVYNEQFFGPGTRLTVL.

This clonotype appeared a single time. The chain has TRBV9 and TRBJ2-3, with D possibly TRBD2 on 6 matching bases. V was trimmed by 1 base and J by 3 bases, leaving 15 bases between them. The CDR3 is 16 residues long. Germline assignment: CDR1 SGDLS and CDR2 YYNGEE. The chain's CDR3 is CASSVTPGGGTDTQYF. The CDR3 DNA reads as TGTGCCAGCAGCGTAACCCCCGGGGGTGGGACAGATACGCAGTATTTT.

The rearrangement links TRBV3-1 to TRBJ2-1; TRBD2 is a possible D gene (6 bases). V was pared by 5 bases and J by 8 bases, with 16 bases between. The CDR3 has 14 residues. From germline, CDR1 is LGHDT and CDR2 YNNKEL (reference sequence). The CDR3 protein is CASSRLGDFHEQFF. The DNA for the CDR3 is TGTGCCAGCAGCAGACTAGGGGATTTCCATGAGCAGTTCTTC.